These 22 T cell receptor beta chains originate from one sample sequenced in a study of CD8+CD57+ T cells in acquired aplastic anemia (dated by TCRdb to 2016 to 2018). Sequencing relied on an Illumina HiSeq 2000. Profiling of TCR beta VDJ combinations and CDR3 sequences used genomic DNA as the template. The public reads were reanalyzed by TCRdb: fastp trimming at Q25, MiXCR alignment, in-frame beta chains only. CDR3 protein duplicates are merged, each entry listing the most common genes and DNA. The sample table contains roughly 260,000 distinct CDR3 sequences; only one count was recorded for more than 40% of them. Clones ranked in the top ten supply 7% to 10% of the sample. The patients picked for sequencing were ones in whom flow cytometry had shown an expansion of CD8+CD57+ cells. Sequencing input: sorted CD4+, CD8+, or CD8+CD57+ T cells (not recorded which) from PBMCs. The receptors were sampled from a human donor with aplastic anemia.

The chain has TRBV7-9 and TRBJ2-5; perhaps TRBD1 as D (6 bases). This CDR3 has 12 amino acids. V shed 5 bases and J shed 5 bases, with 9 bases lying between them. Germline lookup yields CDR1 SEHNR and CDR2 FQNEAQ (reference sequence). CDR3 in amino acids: CASSERGETQYF. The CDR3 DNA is TGTGCCAGCAGCGAAAGGGGGGAGACCCAGTACTTC.

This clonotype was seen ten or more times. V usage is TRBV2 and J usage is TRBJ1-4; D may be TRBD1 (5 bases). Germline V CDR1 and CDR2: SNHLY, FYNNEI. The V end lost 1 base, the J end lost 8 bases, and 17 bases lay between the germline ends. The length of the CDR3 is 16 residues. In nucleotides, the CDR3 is TGTGCCAGCAGTGAAGAATACAGGTTTTCGGACGAAAAACTGTTTTTT. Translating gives CASSEEYRFSDEKLFF.

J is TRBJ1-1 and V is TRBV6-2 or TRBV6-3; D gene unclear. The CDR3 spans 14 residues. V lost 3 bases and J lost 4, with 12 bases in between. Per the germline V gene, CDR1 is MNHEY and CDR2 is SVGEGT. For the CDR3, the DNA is TGTGCCAGCAGTTATAATCCAGGTGGCACTGAAGCTTTCTTT. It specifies CASSYNPGGTEAFF.

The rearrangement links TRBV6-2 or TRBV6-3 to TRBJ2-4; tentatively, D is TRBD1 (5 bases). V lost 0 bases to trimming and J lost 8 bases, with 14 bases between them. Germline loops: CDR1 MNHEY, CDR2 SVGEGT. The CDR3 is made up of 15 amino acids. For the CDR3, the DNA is TGTGCCAGCAGTTACTCGATCTCGGCCAGGGACATTCAGTACTTC. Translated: CASSYSISARDIQYF.

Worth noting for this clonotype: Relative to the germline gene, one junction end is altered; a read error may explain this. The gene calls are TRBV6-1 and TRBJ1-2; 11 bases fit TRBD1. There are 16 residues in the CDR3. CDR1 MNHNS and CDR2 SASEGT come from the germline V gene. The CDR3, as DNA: TGTACCAGCAGTGACGCAACCGGGACAGGGGGGAATGGCTACACCTTC. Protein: CTSSDATGTGGNGYTF.

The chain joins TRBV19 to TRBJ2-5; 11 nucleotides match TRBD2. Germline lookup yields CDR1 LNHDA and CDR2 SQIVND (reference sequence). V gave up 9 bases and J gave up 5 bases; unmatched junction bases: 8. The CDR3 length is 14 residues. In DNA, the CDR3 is TGTGCCAGCAGATGGCTAGCGGGGGGTGAGACCCAGTACTTC. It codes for CASRWLAGGETQYF. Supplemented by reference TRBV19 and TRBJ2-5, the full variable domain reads DGGITQSPKYLFRKEGQNVTLSCEQNLNHDAMYWYRQDPGQGLRLIYYSQIVNDFQKGDIAEGYSVSREKKESFPLTVTSAQKNPTAFYLCASRWLAGGETQYFGPGTRLLVL.

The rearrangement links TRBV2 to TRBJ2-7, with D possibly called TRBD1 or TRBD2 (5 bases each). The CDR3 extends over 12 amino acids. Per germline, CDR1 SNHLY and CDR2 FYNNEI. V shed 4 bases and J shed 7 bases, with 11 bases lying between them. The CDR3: CASSVLGVEQYV. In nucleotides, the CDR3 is TGTGCCAGCAGTGTATTGGGGGTAGAGCAGTACGTC.

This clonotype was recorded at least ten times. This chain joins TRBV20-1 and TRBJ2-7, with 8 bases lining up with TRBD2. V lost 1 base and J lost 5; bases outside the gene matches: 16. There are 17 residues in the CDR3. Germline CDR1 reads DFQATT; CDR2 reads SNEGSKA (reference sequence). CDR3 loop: CSARAPVGSGVRNEQYF. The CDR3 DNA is TGCAGTGCTAGAGCCCCGGTAGGTAGCGGGGTGCGCAACGAGCAGTACTTC.

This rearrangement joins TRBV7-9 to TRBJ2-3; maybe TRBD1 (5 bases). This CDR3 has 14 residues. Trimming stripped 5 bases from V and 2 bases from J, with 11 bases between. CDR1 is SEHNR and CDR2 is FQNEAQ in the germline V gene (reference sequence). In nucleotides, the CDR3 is TGTGCCAGCAGCGGTGGGGCCGTCACAGATACGCAGTATTTT. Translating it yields CASSGGAVTDTQYF.

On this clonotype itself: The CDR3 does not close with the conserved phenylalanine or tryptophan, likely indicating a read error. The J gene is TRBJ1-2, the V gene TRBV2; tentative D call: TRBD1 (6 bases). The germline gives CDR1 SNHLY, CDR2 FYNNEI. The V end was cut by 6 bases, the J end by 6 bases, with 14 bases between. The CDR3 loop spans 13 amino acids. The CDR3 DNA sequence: TGTGCCAGCAGCGTTGGGGACAAAAATGGCTACACCCTC. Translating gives CASSVGDKNGYTL.

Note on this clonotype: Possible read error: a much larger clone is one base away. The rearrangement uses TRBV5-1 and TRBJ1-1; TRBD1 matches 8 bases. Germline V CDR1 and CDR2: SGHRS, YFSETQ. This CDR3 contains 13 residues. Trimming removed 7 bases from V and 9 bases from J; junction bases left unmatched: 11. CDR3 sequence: CASSAGGFAKAFF. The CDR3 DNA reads TGCGCCAGCTCGGCAGGGGGCTTCGCTAAAGCTTTCTTT.

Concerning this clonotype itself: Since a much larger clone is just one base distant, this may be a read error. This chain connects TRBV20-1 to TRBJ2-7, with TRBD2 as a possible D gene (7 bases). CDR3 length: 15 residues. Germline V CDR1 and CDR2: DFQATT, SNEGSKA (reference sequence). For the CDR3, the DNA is TGCAGTGCTAGGGGGGCAGGGCGGGAGCTCTACGAGCGGTACTTC. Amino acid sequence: CSARGAGRELYERYF.

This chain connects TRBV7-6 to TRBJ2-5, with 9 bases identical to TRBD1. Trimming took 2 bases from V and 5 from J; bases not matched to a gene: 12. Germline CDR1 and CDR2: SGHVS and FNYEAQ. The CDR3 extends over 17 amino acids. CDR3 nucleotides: TGTGCCAGCAGCTTAACGGGGACAGGGACCCTGGTGGAGACCCAGTACTTC. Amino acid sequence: CASSLTGTGTLVETQYF.

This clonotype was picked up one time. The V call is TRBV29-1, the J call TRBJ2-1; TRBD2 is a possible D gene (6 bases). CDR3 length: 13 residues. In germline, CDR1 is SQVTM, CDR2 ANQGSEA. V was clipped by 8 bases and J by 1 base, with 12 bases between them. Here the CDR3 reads CSCGTGSYNEQFF. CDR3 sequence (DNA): TGCAGCTGCGGGACGGGGTCCTACAATGAGCAGTTCTTC.

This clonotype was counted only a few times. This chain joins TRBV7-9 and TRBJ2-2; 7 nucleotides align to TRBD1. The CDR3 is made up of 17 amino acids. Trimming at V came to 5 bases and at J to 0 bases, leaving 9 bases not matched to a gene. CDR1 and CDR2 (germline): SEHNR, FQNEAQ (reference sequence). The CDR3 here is CASSQEVGGANTGELFF. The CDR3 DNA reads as TGTGCCAGCAGCCAAGAGGTAGGGGGCGCGAACACCGGGGAGCTGTTTTTT.

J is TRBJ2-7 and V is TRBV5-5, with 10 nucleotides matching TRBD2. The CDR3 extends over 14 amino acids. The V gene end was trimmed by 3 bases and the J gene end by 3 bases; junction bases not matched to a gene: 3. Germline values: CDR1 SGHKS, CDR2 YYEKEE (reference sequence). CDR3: CASSWGLAHYEQYF. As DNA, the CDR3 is TGTGCCAGCAGCTGGGGACTAGCGCACTACGAGCAGTACTTC.

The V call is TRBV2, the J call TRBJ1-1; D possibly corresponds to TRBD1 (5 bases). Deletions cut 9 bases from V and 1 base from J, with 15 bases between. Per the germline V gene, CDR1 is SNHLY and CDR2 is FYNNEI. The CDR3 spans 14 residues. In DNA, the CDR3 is TGTGCCAGAACTAAACAGGATCAGAACACTGAAGCTTTCTTT. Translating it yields CARTKQDQNTEAFF.

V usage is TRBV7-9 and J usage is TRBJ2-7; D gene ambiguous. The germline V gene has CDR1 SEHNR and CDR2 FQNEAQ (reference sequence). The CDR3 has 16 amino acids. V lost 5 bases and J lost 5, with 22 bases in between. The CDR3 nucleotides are TGTGCCAGCAGCCCCCTAAATACGGGTGATGGTGACGAGCAGTACTTC. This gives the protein CASSPLNTGDGDEQYF. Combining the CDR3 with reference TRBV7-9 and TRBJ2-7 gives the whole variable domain DTGVSQNPRHKITKRGQNVTFRCDPISEHNRLYWYRQTLGQGPEFLTYFQNEAQLEKSRLLSDRFSAERPKGSFSTLEIQRTEQGDSAMYLCASSPLNTGDGDEQYFGPGTRLTVT.

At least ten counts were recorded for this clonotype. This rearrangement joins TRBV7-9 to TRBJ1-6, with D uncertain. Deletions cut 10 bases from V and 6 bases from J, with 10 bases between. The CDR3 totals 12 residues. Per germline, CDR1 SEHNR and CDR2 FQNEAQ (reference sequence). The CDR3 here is CATQEFNSPLHF. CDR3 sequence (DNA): TGTGCCACCCAGGAGTTTAATTCACCCCTCCACTTT. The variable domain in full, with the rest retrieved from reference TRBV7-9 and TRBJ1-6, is DTGVSQNPRHKITKRGQNVTFRCDPISEHNRLYWYRQTLGQGPEFLTYFQNEAQLEKSRLLSDRFSAERPKGSFSTLEIQRTEQGDSAMYLCATQEFNSPLHFGNGTRLTVT.

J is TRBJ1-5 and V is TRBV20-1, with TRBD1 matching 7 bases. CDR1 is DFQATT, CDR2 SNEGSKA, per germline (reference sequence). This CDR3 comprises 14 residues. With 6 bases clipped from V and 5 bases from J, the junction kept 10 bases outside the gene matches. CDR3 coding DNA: TGCAGTGCGACCGGGACAGCCGGGGATCAGCCCCAGCATTTT. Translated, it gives CSATGTAGDQPQHF.

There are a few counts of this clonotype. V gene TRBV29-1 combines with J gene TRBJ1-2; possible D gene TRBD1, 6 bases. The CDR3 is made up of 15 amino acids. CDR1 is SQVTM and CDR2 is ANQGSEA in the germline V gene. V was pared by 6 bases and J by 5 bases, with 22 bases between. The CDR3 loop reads CSVSGHFRGGYGYTF. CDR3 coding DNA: TGCAGCGTCTCCGGGCATTTCAGGGGCGGATATGGCTACACCTTC.

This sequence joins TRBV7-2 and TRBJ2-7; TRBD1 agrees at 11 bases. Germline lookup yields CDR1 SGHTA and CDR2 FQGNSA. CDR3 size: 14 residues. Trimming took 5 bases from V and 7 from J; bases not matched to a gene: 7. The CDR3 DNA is TGTGCCAGCAGCCACAGCGGGACAGGGGGTGAGCAGTACTTC. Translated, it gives CASSHSGTGGEQYF.